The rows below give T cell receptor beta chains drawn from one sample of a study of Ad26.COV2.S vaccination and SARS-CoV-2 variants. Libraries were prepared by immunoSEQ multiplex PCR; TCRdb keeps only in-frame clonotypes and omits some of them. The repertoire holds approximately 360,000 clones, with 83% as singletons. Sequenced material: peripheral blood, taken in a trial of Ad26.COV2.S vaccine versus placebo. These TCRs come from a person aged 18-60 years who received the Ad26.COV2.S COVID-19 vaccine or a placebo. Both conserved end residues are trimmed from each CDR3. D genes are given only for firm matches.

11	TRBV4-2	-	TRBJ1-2	ASSPEGTVGYT
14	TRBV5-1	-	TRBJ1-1	ASSLASGQRNTEAF
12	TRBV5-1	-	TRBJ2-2	ASSLVRLGGELF
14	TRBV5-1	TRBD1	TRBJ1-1	ASRSRTGGGNTEAF
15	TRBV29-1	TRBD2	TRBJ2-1	SAPSERLAGTYNEQF
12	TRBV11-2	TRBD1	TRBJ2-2	ASSTTGVSEELF
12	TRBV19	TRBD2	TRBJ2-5	ASKASGAQETQY
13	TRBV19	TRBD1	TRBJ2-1	ASSKGTGGYNEQF
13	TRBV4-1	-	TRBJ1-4	ASRPPGAVNEKLF
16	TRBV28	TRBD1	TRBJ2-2	ASSLGTGQGWDTGELF
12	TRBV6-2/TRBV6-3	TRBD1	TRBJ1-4	ASSQQGLGEKLF
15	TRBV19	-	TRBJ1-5	ASTFPRGPYSNQPQH
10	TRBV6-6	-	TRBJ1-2	ASRALGYGYT
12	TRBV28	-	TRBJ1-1	ASIRSLIVGEAF
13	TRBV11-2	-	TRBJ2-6	ASSFGGSGANVLT
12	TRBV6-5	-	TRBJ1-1	ASSYSARDTEAF
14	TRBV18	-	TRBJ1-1	ASSPQDSPWGTEAF
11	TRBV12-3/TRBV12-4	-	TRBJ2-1	ASSSRIPNEQF
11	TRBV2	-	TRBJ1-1	ASRGHPNTEAF
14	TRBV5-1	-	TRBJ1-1	ASSKLWGGMNTEAF
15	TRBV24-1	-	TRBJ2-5	ATSDHRMSGGRETQY
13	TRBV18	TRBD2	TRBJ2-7	ASSLLAGVSYEQY
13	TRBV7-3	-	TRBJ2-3	ASSLKGRVTDTQY
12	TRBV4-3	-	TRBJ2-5	ASSHEPFQETQY
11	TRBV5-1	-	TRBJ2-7	ASSLAPAYEQY
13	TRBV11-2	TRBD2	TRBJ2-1	ASSFGRGGRIEQF
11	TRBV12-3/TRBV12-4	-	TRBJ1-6	ASRNGRGSPLH
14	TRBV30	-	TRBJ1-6	AWTLSGGNPNSPLH
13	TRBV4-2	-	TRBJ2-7	ASSQDHGLPPGQY
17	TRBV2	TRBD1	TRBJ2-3	ASSPGQGSCRIATDTQY